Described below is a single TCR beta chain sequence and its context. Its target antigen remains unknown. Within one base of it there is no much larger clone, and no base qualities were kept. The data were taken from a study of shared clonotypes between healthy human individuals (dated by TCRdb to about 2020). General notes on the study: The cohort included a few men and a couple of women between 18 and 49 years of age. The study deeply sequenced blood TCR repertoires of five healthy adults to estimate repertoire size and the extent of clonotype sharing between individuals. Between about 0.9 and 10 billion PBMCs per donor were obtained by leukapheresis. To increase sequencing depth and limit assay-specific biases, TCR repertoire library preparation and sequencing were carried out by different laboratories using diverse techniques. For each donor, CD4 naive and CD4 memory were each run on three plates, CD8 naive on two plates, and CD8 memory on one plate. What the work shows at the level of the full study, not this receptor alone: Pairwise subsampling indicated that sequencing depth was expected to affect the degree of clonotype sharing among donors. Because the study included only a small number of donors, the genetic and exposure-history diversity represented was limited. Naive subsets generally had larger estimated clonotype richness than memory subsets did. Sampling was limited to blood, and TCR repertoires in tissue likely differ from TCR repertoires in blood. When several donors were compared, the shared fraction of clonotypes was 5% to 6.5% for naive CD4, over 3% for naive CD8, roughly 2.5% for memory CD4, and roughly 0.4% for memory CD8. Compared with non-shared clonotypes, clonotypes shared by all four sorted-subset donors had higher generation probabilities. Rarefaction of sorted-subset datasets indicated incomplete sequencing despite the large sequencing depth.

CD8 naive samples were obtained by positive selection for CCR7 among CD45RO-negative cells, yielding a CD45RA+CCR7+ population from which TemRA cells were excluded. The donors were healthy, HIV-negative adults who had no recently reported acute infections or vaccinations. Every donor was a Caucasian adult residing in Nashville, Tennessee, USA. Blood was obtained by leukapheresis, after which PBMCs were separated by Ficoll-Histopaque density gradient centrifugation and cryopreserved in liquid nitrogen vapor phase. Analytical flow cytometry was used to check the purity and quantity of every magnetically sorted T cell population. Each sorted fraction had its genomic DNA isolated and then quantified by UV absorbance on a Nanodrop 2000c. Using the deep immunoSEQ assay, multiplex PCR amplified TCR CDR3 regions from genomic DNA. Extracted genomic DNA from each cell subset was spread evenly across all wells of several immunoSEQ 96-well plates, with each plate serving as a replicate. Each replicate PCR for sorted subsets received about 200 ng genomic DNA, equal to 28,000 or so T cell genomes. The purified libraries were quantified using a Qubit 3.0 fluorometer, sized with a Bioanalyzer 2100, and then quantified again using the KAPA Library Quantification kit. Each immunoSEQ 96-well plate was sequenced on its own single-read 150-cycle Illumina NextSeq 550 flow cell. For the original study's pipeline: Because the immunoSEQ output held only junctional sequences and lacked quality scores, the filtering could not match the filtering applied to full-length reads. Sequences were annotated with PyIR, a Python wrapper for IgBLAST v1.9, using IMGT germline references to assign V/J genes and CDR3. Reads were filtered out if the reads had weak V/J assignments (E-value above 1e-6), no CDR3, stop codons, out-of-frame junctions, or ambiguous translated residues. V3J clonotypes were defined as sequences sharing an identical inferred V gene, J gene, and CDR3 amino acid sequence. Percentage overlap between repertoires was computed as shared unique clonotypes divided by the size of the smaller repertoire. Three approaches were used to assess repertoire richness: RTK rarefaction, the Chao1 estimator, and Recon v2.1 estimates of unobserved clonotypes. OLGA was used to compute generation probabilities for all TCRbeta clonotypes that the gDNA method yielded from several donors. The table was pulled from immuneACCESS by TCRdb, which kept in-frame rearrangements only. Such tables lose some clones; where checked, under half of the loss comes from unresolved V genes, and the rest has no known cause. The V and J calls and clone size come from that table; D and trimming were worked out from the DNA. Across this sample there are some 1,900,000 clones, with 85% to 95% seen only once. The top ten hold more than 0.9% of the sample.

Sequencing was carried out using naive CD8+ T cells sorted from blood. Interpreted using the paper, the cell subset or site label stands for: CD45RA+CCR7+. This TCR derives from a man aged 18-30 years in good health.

The DNA sequence is as follows: TGTGCCAGCAGCGTAGGTCTCCCGGTAGGGAACTATGGCTACACCTTC. This encodes CASSVGLPVGNYGYTF. In this chain, TRBV9 is recombined with TRBJ1-2; no D gene call is confident. Spanning cysteine to phenylalanine, the CDR3 consists of 16 amino acids. The retained sequence is limited to the CDR3, 48 bases, with the frame set at the first base. V is cut by 0 bases and J by 2 bases, and the space between the germline ends is 14 bases. CDR1 SGDLS and CDR2 YYNGEE were looked up in the germline V gene.